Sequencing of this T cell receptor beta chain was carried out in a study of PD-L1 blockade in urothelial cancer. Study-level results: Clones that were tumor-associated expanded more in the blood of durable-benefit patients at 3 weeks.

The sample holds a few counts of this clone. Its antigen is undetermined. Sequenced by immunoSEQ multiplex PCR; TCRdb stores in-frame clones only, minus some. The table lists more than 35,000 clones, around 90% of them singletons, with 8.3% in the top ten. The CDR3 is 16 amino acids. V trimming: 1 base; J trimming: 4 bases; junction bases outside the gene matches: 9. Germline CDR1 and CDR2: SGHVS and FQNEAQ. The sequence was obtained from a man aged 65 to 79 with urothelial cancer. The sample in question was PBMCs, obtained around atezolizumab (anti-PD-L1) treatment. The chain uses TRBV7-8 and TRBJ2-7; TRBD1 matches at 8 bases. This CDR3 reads CASSLEGDRSLYEQYF. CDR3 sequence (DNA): TGTGCCAGCAGCTTAGAAGGGGACAGGTCATTATACGAGCAGTACTTC.